These 29 T cell receptor beta chains came from one sample sequenced in a study of cytomegalovirus exposure and HLA in healthy donors. The table came from immunoSEQ multiplex PCR; TCRdb's copy has only in-frame clones and leaves some out. The sample has roughly 230,000 clones, 90% seen once. The sequenced sample was PBMCs. The receptors were gathered from a woman aged 25 to 45 in good health and CMV-seronegative.

This clone appeared a few times. The V and J genes are TRBV6-1 and TRBJ2-7; TRBD2 agrees at 11 bases. Trimming at V came to 4 bases and at J to 3 bases, leaving 2 bases not matched to a gene. Germline CDR1 reads MNHNS; CDR2 reads SASEGT. This CDR3 spans 14 amino acids. DNA of the CDR3: TGTGCCAGCAGTGGTAGCGGGAGGGGCTACGAGCAGTACTTC. This encodes CASSGSGRGYEQYF.

The chain links TRBV7-2 to TRBJ2-7; 9 bases are a match to TRBD2. Looked up from germline, CDR1 is SGHTA and CDR2 is FQGNSA. The trim removed 4 bases at V and 6 bases at J, leaving 4 bases unmatched. This CDR3 comprises 13 residues. CDR3 residues: CASSSGLAVEQYF. CDR3 DNA sequence: TGTGCCAGCAGCTCGGGACTAGCAGTCGAGCAGTACTTC.

This chain links TRBV4-3 with TRBJ2-1, with TRBD2 identical over 14 bases. Germline-derived CDR1 and CDR2 are LGHNA and YSLEER. After removal of 3 bases from V and 8 bases from J, the junction contained 6 bases not matched to a gene. This CDR3 is 16 amino acids long. CDR3 nucleotides: TGCGCCAGCAGCCACGGGACTAGCGGGAGAAAAGATGAGCAGTTCTTC. Its translation: CASSHGTSGRKDEQFF.

The chain is built from TRBV27 and TRBJ2-1; 7 nucleotides line up with TRBD2. Germline V CDR1 and CDR2: MNHEY, SMNVEV (reference sequence). The CDR3 runs 15 residues. V gave up 6 bases and J gave up 4 bases; unmatched junction bases: 9. DNA for the CDR3: TGTGCCAGCAGCTTGGGCGGGAGAAAATACAATGAGCAGTTCTTC. As protein: CASSLGGRKYNEQFF.

The V and J genes are TRBV25-1 and TRBJ2-2, with unresolved D. The V gene lost 6 bases and the J gene lost 2 bases, with 1 base spanning the gap. Germline V gene sequence: CDR1 MGHDK, CDR2 SYGVNS. The CDR3 extends over 11 amino acids. DNA of the CDR3: TGTGCCAGCAGAAACACCGGGGAGCTGTTTTTT. Encoded protein: CASRNTGELFF. Full variable domain (outside the CDR3, taken from reference TRBV25-1 and TRBJ2-2): EADIYQTPRYLVIGTGKKITLECSQTMGHDKMYWYQQDPGMELHLIHYSYGVNSTEKGDLSSESTVSRIRTEHFPLTLESARPSHTSQYLCASRNTGELFFGEGSRLTVL.

The rearrangement uses TRBV6-1 and TRBJ2-3; D is undetermined. V dropped 6 bases and J dropped 0 bases, with 10 bases sitting between them. This CDR3 comprises 14 residues. CDR1 is MNHNS, CDR2 SASEGT, per germline. The CDR3 DNA sequence: TGTGCCAGCAGGGTAACAGAAAGCACAGATACGCAGTATTTT. Encoded protein: CASRVTESTDTQYF.

V is TRBV5-6 and J is TRBJ2-3; D gene uncertain. Per germline, CDR1 SGHDT and CDR2 YYEEEE. The CDR3 has 15 residues. V was pared by 0 bases and J by 0 bases, with 8 bases between. The CDR3 DNA follows: TGTGCCAGCAGCTTGGCCAGCAGAAGCACAGATACGCAGTATTTT. Residues: CASSLASRSTDTQYF.

The chain is built from TRBV28 and TRBJ1-2; no clear D. Trimming removed 7 bases from V and 3 bases from J, with 9 bases in between. Germline V gives CDR1 MDHEN, CDR2 SYDVKM. This CDR3 has 12 amino acids. The CDR3 sequence: CASKTEHYGYTF. DNA of the CDR3: TGTGCCAGCAAAACAGAGCACTATGGCTACACCTTC.

V is TRBV28 and J is TRBJ2-2; D remains unclear. Trimming removed 5 bases from V and 10 bases from J, with 8 bases in between. The V gene's germline CDR1 is MDHEN and CDR2 SYDVKM. The CDR3 extends over 11 amino acids. The CDR3 loop is CASSIRSELFF. The CDR3 nucleotides are TGTGCCAGCAGTATAAGATCGGAGCTGTTTTTT. The whole variable domain, filled in from reference TRBV28 and TRBJ2-2, reads DVKVTQSSRYLVKRTGEKVFLECVQDMDHENMFWYRQDPGLGLRLIYFSYDVKMKEKGDIPEGYSVSREKKERFSLILESASTNQTSMYLCASSIRSELFFGEGSRLTVL.

The rearrangement uses TRBV4-1 and TRBJ2-6, with TRBD1 as a possible D gene (5 bases). The germline CDR1 and CDR2 sequences are MGHRA and YSYEKL. The ends were cut back, 2 bases at V and 4 bases at J, with 6 bases in the middle. The CDR3 consists of 14 residues. CDR3 in amino acids: CASSQRGGANVLTF. The CDR3 nucleotides read TGCGCCAGCAGCCAAAGGGGAGGGGCCAACGTCCTGACTTTC.

This sequence joins TRBV28 and TRBJ2-1, with a weak D call TRBD1 (5 bases). V shed 11 bases and J shed 0 bases, with 11 bases lying between them. Germline lookup yields CDR1 MDHEN and CDR2 SYDVKM. The CDR3 extends over 13 amino acids. The CDR3 nucleotides read TGTGCCCATAGGGGAAGCTCCTACAATGAGCAGTTCTTC. Residues: CAHRGSSYNEQFF.

The chain employs TRBV19 and TRBJ2-7; 9 bases agree with TRBD2. The CDR3 is 13 amino acids. The V gene end was trimmed by 6 bases and the J gene end by 7 bases; junction bases not matched to a gene: 7. Germline CDR1 LNHDA, CDR2 SQIVND (reference sequence). For the CDR3, the DNA is TGTGCCAGTAGCCTGGGACTAGCCGGGGAGCAGTACTTC. As protein: CASSLGLAGEQYF.

The chain is built from TRBV15 and TRBJ2-7; tentative D call: TRBD1 (5 bases). Trimming took 10 bases from V and 7 from J, leaving 20 bases between them. This CDR3 is built from 13 residues. CDR1 and CDR2 (germline): LNHNV, YYDKDF (reference sequence). Here the CDR3 DNA reads TGTGCCATTTCAGCCTCCCAGGGCATGGAGCAGTACTTC. It translates to CAISASQGMEQYF.

V is TRBV29-1 and J is TRBJ2-7, with unresolved D. Trimming removed 6 bases at V and 0 bases at J, with 9 bases between. Germline V gives CDR1 SQVTM, CDR2 ANQGSEA. The CDR3 contains 12 residues. This CDR3 is CSVALSSYEQYF. CDR3 nucleotide sequence: TGCAGCGTCGCACTAAGCTCCTACGAGCAGTACTTC.

In the case of this clone: At one end the junction does not follow the germline gene, possibly because of a read error. The V call is TRBV11-2, the J call TRBJ2-7; 9 bases line up with TRBD2. The CDR3 consists of 15 residues. From germline, CDR1 is SGHAT and CDR2 FQNNGV. CDR3: CASRFAGGPSYEQYF. CDR3 coding DNA: TGTGCCAGCCGCTTCGCGGGAGGGCCCTCCTACGAGCAGTACTTC.

This chain links TRBV4-1 with TRBJ1-1, with D tentatively TRBD1 (5 bases). The CDR3 contains 13 residues. From germline, CDR1 is MGHRA and CDR2 YSYEKL. The V end lost 3 bases, the J end lost 1 base, and 6 bases lay between the germline ends. For the CDR3, the DNA is TGCGCCAGCAGCCAGGGGCCGAACACTGAAGCTTTCTTT. It yields the protein CASSQGPNTEAFF.

The V call is TRBV5-1, the J call TRBJ1-4, with no clear D. This CDR3 contains 16 residues. Germline V gene sequence: CDR1 SGHRS, CDR2 YFSETQ. V was shortened by 0 bases and J by 0 bases, with 9 bases between the two germline ends. CDR3 amino acids: CASSLAAAATNEKLFF. The DNA of the CDR3 is TGCGCCAGCAGCTTGGCCGCGGCAGCAACTAATGAAAAACTGTTTTTT.

The genes are TRBV18 and TRBJ1-1; 7 bases agree with TRBD1. The CDR3 has 15 amino acids. Trimming removed 3 bases from V and 1 base from J; junction bases left unmatched: 5. Germline V gives CDR1 KGHSH, CDR2 LQKENI. The CDR3 loop reads CASSPEGAANTEAFF. In nucleotides, the CDR3 is TGTGCCAGCTCACCGGAGGGGGCGGCGAACACTGAAGCTTTCTTT.

V gene TRBV19 combines with J gene TRBJ1-5, with D perhaps TRBD1 (6 bases). CDR1 is LNHDA, CDR2 SQIVND, per germline (reference sequence). The CDR3 runs 14 residues. The V end lost 2 bases, the J end lost 6 bases, and 11 bases lay between the germline ends. The DNA of the CDR3 is TGTGCCAGTAGTATAACACAGGGTGTTCAGCCCCAGCATTTT. Its translation: CASSITQGVQPQHF.

The chain recombines TRBV7-6 with TRBJ2-7; 7 bases agree with TRBD2. The V gene's germline CDR1 is SGHVS and CDR2 FNYEAQ. The CDR3 spans 14 residues. The ends lost 4 bases at V and 1 base at J; junction bases unmatched: 4. The CDR3 is CASSSQAGSYEQYF. The CDR3 DNA follows: TGTGCCAGCAGCTCCCAAGCGGGGTCCTACGAGCAGTACTTC.

This sequence joins TRBV28 and TRBJ1-5; tentatively, D is TRBD1 (6 bases). From germline, CDR1 is MDHEN and CDR2 SYDVKM. V shed 5 bases and J shed 4 bases, with 12 bases lying between them. CDR3 length: 14 amino acids. The CDR3 region has the DNA TGTGCCAGCAGTCTCGGGACATTGAATCAGCCCCAGCATTTT. This translates into CASSLGTLNQPQHF.

CDR3 bases: TGTGCCAGCACGGCCCCCTACGAGCAGTACTTC. This codes for CASTAPYEQYF. This chain uses TRBV2 with TRBJ2-7, with D hard to call. The CDR3 extends over 11 amino acids. The germline gives CDR1 SNHLY, CDR2 FYNNEI. Trimming removed 7 bases from V and 2 bases from J, with 6 bases in between.

This clone was counted once. CDR3 bases: TGTGCCTGCAGGGTTGGAGAAGAGACCCAGTACTTC. Its translation is CACRVGEETQYF. The V and J genes are TRBV30 and TRBJ2-5; tentatively, D is TRBD1 (5 bases). Germline V lookup: CDR1 GTSNPN, CDR2 SVGIG (reference sequence). This CDR3 contains 12 residues. V lost 6 bases to trimming and J lost 3 bases, with 11 bases between them. Supplemented by reference TRBV30 and TRBJ2-5, the full variable domain reads SQTIHQWPATLVQPVGSPLSLECTVEGTSNPNLYWYRQAAGRGLQLLFYSVGIGQISSEVPQNLSASRPQDRQFILSSKKLLLSDSGFYLCACRVGEETQYFGPGTRLLVL.

V usage is TRBV5-6 and J usage is TRBJ1-2; 8 bases fit TRBD1. The CDR3 is made up of 15 amino acids. V lost 1 base to trimming and J lost 5 bases; unmatched junction nucleotides: 7. Germline-derived CDR1 and CDR2 are SGHDT and YYEEEE. The CDR3 region is CASSLPTTGEYGYTF. In DNA form, the CDR3 reads TGTGCCAGCAGCTTGCCCACGACAGGGGAATATGGCTACACCTTC.

V and J are TRBV12-5 and TRBJ2-5; D perhaps matches TRBD2 (5 bases). From germline, CDR1 is LGHNT and CDR2 FRNRAP. Trimming took 5 bases from V and 5 from J, leaving 6 bases between them. The CDR3 is 11 residues long. The CDR3, as DNA: TGTGCTAGTGGTGCGGGTGAGACCCAGTACTTC. Translation gives CASGAGETQYF.

The CDR3 sequence: CASSLARDRGFYGYTF. CDR3 coding DNA: TGTGCCAGCAGCTTGGCCAGGGACAGGGGGTTCTATGGCTACACCTTC. The rearrangement links TRBV5-6 to TRBJ1-2; 11 bases are a match to TRBD1. The CDR3 contains 16 residues. V shed 0 bases and J 4 bases; nucleotides not matched to a gene: 5. Germline V gives CDR1 SGHDT, CDR2 YYEEEE.

This rearrangement joins TRBV4-1 to TRBJ1-4; D gene unclear. CDR1 is MGHRA and CDR2 is YSYEKL in the germline V gene. V lost 1 base, J lost 4 bases, and 7 bases lay in between. CDR3 size: 14 residues. The CDR3 DNA reads as TGCGCCAGCAGCCAAGGGCCTCTTAATGAAAAACTGTTTTTT. As protein: CASSQGPLNEKLFF.

The chain has TRBV25-1 and TRBJ1-4; D call uncertain. Per the germline V gene, CDR1 is MGHDK and CDR2 is SYGVNS. With 8 bases removed from V and 12 bases from J, the gap between germline ends came to 13 bases. The CDR3 extends over 11 amino acids. In DNA, the CDR3 is TGTGCCAGCTCCAATAGAATGCAACTGTTTTTT. Translation gives CASSNRMQLFF.

The chain carries TRBV29-1 and TRBJ2-5, with D perhaps TRBD1 or TRBD2 (5 bases each). The V gene lost 4 bases and the J gene lost 5 bases, with 14 bases spanning the gap. The germline CDR1 and CDR2 sequences are SQVTM and ANQGSEA. The CDR3 runs to 13 residues. For the CDR3, the DNA is TGCAGCGTTGCGGGGACCCGCCCCGAGACCCAGTACTTC. It translates to CSVAGTRPETQYF.